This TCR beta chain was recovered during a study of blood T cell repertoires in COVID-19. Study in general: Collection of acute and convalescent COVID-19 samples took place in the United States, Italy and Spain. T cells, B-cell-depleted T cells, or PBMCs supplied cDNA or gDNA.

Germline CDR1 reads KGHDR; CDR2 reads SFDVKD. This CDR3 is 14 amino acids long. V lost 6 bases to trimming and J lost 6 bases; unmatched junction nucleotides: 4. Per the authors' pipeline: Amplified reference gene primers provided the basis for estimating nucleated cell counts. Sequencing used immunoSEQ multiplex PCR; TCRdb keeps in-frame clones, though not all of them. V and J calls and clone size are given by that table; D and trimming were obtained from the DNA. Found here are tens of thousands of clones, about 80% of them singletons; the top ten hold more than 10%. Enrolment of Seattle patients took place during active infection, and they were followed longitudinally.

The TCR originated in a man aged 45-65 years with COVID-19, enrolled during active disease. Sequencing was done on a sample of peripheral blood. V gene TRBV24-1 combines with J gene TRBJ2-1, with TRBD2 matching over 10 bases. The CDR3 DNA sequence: TGTGCCACCAGTCGGAGCGGGGGGGGCAATGAGCAGTTCTTC. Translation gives CATSRSGGGNEQFF.